This T cell receptor (beta chain) was sequenced during a study of blood T cell repertoires in COVID-19. In the original workflow: Nucleated cell number was recorded as an estimate derived from reference gene primer amplification. Using immunoSEQ multiplex PCR, the repertoire was profiled, and TCRdb retains in-frame clones only, with some absent. The V and J calls and clone size are taken from that table; D and trimming were inferred from the DNA. The data hold about 220,000 clones, with approximately 80% observed a single time. This clone was picked up a small number of times. Germline CDR1 is SEHNR and CDR2 is FQNEAQ (reference sequence). The V gene lost 2 bases and the J gene lost 3 bases, with 5 bases spanning the gap. There are 12 residues in the CDR3.

The sequence was collected from a man aged 25-40 years with active or convalescent COVID-19. The sequencing sample was made of peripheral blood. This chain uses TRBV7-9 with TRBJ2-7; weak D call: TRBD1 (5 bases). The CDR3 loop reads CASSLQGYEQYF. Written as DNA, the CDR3 is TGTGCCAGCAGCTTACAGGGCTACGAGCAGTACTTC.